The 20 T cell receptor beta chains below all came from one sample that was sequenced in a study of post-analysis software for immune sequencing data. Findings and limits, study-wide: With TRBV5-6, TRBV5-1 and TRBV20-1 included, about five TRBV segments were more frequent in patients than in controls.

Unique molecular identifiers were present in the TCR beta cDNA libraries. TCRdb re-called the PCR reads through MiXCR, storing one row per CDR3 protein. Here the sample spans some 450,000 distinct CDR3 sequences, under 55% being singletons. Which antigens these TCRs recognize remains unknown. The sequencing input was blood. Every receptor here comes from a girl between 10 and 17 years old with multiple sclerosis.

This chain links TRBV28 with TRBJ2-7, with 7 bases lining up with TRBD1. The CDR3 runs 16 residues. V dropped 1 base and J dropped 3; count of bases not matched to a gene: 9. Germline V gene lookup returns CDR1 MDHEN and CDR2 SYDVKM. The CDR3 sequence is CASSLSKRDSSYEQYF. The CDR3 DNA sequence: TGTGCCAGCAGTTTATCCAAAAGGGACAGTAGCTACGAGCAGTACTTC. Using reference TRBV28 and TRBJ2-7 for the parts outside the CDR3, the full variable domain is DVKVTQSSRYLVKRTGEKVFLECVQDMDHENMFWYRQDPGLGLRLIYFSYDVKMKEKGDIPEGYSVSREKKERFSLILESASTNQTSMYLCASSLSKRDSSYEQYFGPGTRLTVT.

V gene TRBV12-3 or TRBV12-4 combines with J gene TRBJ1-2, with D tentatively TRBD1 (5 bases). Trimming took off 6 bases at V and 5 bases at J, with 19 bases between the two ends. The CDR3 contains 15 residues. CDR3 sequence (DNA): TGTGCCAGCAGGATGCCCGGGACTCAAACTTATGGCTACACCTTC. Protein product: CASRMPGTQTYGYTF.

This clonotype was recorded at least ten times. CDR3 protein: CASSYDRDQYF. CDR3 coding DNA: TGTGCCAGCAGCTACGACAGGGACCAGTACTTC. This chain links TRBV7-9 with TRBJ2-5, with 7 nucleotides matching TRBD1. The ends lost 4 bases at V and 10 bases at J; junction bases unmatched: 3. The germline V gene encodes CDR1 SEHNR and CDR2 FQNEAQ (reference sequence). The CDR3 has 11 amino acids.

This clonotype was detected a few times. CDR3 residues: CASSTREQGGLFF. The CDR3 nucleotides are TGTGCCAGCAGTACACGAGAACAGGGAGGACTGTTTTTT. The rearrangement uses TRBV12-3 or TRBV12-4 and TRBJ1-4, with D maybe TRBD1 (6 bases). The CDR3 sequence is 13 residues long. V was shortened by 5 bases and J by 13 bases, with 17 bases between the two germline ends.

The gene calls are TRBV5-6 and TRBJ1-1; 10 nucleotides align to TRBD1. CDR3 length: 16 residues. The V segment lost 4 bases and the J segment 1 base; nucleotides outside the gene matches: 7. The germline V gene has CDR1 SGHDT and CDR2 YYEEEE. CDR3 in amino acids: CASSGGQGNPNTEAFF. DNA for the CDR3: TGTGCCAGCAGCGGGGGACAGGGGAATCCGAACACTGAAGCTTTCTTT.

J is TRBJ2-7 and V is TRBV5-1; 8 positions agree with TRBD1. The V segment lost 0 bases and the J segment 2 bases; nucleotides outside the gene matches: 4. Germline CDR1 is SGHRS and CDR2 is YFSETQ. The CDR3 is made up of 15 amino acids. Here the CDR3 reads CASSLDGQGTYEQYF. In DNA form, the CDR3 reads TGCGCCAGCAGCTTGGACGGACAGGGAACCTACGAGCAGTACTTC.

The genes are TRBV2 and TRBJ2-2; 11 positions match TRBD1. The CDR3 runs to 15 residues. The germline gives CDR1 SNHLY, CDR2 FYNNEI. Trimming removed 6 bases from V and 8 bases from J; junction bases left unmatched: 8. The CDR3 DNA follows: TGTGCCAGCAGGCGGACAGGGGGCTGGATTGGGGAGCTGTTTTTT. This gives the protein CASRRTGGWIGELFF.

The chain combines TRBV4-1 with TRBJ2-1; 15 bases fit TRBD2. The V gene end was trimmed by 0 bases and the J gene end by 7 bases; junction bases not matched to a gene: 7. Germline V lookup: CDR1 MGHRA, CDR2 YSYEKL. The CDR3 spans 18 residues. The CDR3 loop reads CASSQERRTSGRGNEQFF. Here the CDR3 DNA reads TGCGCCAGCAGCCAAGAACGACGGACTAGCGGGAGGGGGAATGAGCAGTTCTTC.

This chain connects TRBV29-1 to TRBJ2-7; 7 nucleotides agree with TRBD1. The J call may not be correct, given that the DNA end is closer to TRBJ2-5. CDR1 is SQVTM, CDR2 ANQGSEA, per germline. The CDR3 runs to 12 residues. The CDR3 bases are TGCAGCGTTGGCCGGAGGACAGGGACCCAGTACTTC. As protein: CSVGRRTGTQYF.

Only one count was recorded for this clonotype. This rearrangement joins TRBV20-1 to TRBJ2-7; 7 positions match TRBD1. The CDR3 runs to 15 residues. The V segment lost 2 bases and the J segment 2 bases; nucleotides outside the gene matches: 9. Germline-derived CDR1 and CDR2 are DFQATT and SNEGSKA (reference sequence). The CDR3 DNA follows: TGCAGTGCTAGACCTGGACAGGCGTCTCCCTACGAGCAGTACTTC. It yields the protein CSARPGQASPYEQYF.

This rearrangement joins TRBV12-3 or TRBV12-4 to TRBJ2-3; tentatively, D is TRBD2 (5 bases). V was shortened by 5 bases and J by 4 bases, with 10 bases between the two germline ends. CDR3 size: 13 residues. DNA of the CDR3: TGTGCCAGCAGTCGGGGTAGTGCAGATACGCAGTATTTT. Protein: CASSRGSADTQYF.

The DNA of the CDR3 is TGTGCCAGCTCCTCCGACGGGACAGGTCCCTACGAGCAGTACTTC. Translated: CASSSDGTGPYEQYF. The V and J genes are TRBV11-1 and TRBJ2-7; 8 bases are a match to TRBD1. Germline assignment: CDR1 SGHAT and CDR2 FQDESV (reference sequence). With 8 bases clipped from V and 2 bases from J, the junction kept 11 bases outside the gene matches. This CDR3 region has 15 residues.

Comment on this clonotype: This may stem from a read error, because a much larger clone lies one nucleotide away. No conserved phenylalanine or tryptophan is present at the end of the CDR3, so a read error is the likely explanation. This rearrangement joins TRBV7-3 to TRBJ2-5, with D tentatively TRBD2 (6 bases). The CDR3 loop spans 13 amino acids. Trimming shortened V by 1 base and J by 3 bases, and 6 bases separated the two germline ends. Germline CDR1 SGHTA, CDR2 FQGTGA. The CDR3 sequence: CASSLSGEETQYV. Written as DNA, the CDR3 is TGTGCCAGCAGCTTAAGCGGGGAAGAGACCCAGTACGTC.

The V and J genes are TRBV29-1 and TRBJ2-1; D gene uncertain. The CDR3 totals 14 residues. From germline, CDR1 is SQVTM and CDR2 ANQGSEA. V was cut by 4 bases and J by 0 bases, with 10 bases left in between. As DNA, the CDR3 is TGCAGCGTTGGTGGTCGGATCTCCTACAATGAGCAGTTCTTC. This translates into CSVGGRISYNEQFF.

Points on this clonotype: An end of the junction differs from the germline gene, which may be a read error. V gene TRBV10-3 combines with J gene TRBJ2-5; maybe TRBD2 (6 bases). Germline V gives CDR1 ENHRY, CDR2 SYGVKD. CDR3 size: 13 residues. CDR3 DNA: TGTGTCATCAAGAGGGACTCCCAAGAGACCCAGTACTTC. Translation gives CVIKRDSQETQYF.

This clonotype was seen more than once but under ten times. CDR3 in amino acids: CASSPPTGTGNIQYF. The CDR3 nucleotides are TGTGCCAGCAGCCCACCCACCGGGACAGGAAACATTCAGTACTTC. The chain couples TRBV7-3 to TRBJ2-4; 8 nucleotides agree with TRBD1. The J segment lost 6 bases and the V segment lost 5 bases, leaving 9 bases of the junction unmatched. CDR1 is SGHTA and CDR2 is FQGTGA in the germline V gene. The CDR3 is 15 amino acids.

This clonotype was seen a handful of times. The chain has TRBV7-3 and TRBJ2-1; 16 bases fit TRBD2. The junction had 7 bases not matched to a gene; V was cut back by 3 bases and J by 5 bases. In germline, CDR1 is SGHTA, CDR2 FQGTGA. This CDR3 has 18 amino acids. The CDR3 sequence: CASSFMGLAGGPDNEQFF. As DNA, the CDR3 is TGTGCCAGCAGCTTTATGGGACTAGCGGGAGGGCCTGACAATGAGCAGTTCTTC.

V and J are TRBV6-5 and TRBJ2-5; unclear D gene. V was shortened by 6 bases and J by 3 bases, with 14 bases between the two germline ends. There are 14 residues in the CDR3. From germline, CDR1 is MNHEY and CDR2 SVGAGI. The CDR3 sequence is CASRAPRKKETQYF. CDR3 in DNA: TGTGCCAGCAGAGCCCCGAGAAAAAAAGAGACCCAGTACTTC.

The chain couples TRBV28 to TRBJ2-7; tentatively, D is TRBD2 (7 bases). With 8 bases removed from V and 6 bases from J, the gap between germline ends came to 14 bases. Per germline, CDR1 MDHEN and CDR2 SYDVKM. The CDR3 spans 12 residues. The CDR3 bases are TGTGCCAGCGGGGGGGCAGTTGGCGAGCAGTACTTC. It translates to CASGGAVGEQYF.

This clonotype has only a few counts. The chain has TRBV28 and TRBJ2-1; the match to TRBD2 covers 9 bases. J lost 4 bases, V lost 4 bases, and 5 bases had no gene match. Germline V CDR1 and CDR2: MDHEN, SYDVKM. The CDR3 is 15 residues long. The CDR3 DNA follows: TGTGCCAGCAGTTACCCTAGCGGGACTTACAATGAGCAGTTCTTC. Its protein product is CASSYPSGTYNEQFF.